Included here is one TCR beta chain sequence, with context. Its antigen is undetermined. Using immunoSEQ multiplex PCR, the repertoire was profiled, and TCRdb retains in-frame clones only, with some absent. The data show 100,000 or so clones, roughly nine tenths seen once. The V gene's germline CDR1 is ENHRY and CDR2 SYGVKD. The V and J ends lost 3 bases and 2 bases, in that order; junction bases with no gene match: 4. CDR3 length equals 15 residues. This sample stems from a study of T cell responses to AZD1222 COVID-19 vaccine. Study-wide points: Among those given AZD1222, only six or seven were seropositive at baseline.

Second doses were pooled across both intervals (about 4 or about 12 weeks). The material sequenced was peripheral blood, taken 28 days after the second AZD1222 dose. This receptor was obtained from an adult who received the AZD1222 COVID-19 vaccine. V usage is TRBV10-3 and J usage is TRBJ2-7; TRBD2 agrees at 10 bases. The CDR3 loop reads CAISDSSGGAYEQYF. CDR3 nucleotides: TGTGCCATCAGTGATTCGAGCGGGGGGGCCTACGAGCAGTACTTC.